These 6 T cell receptor beta chains originate from one sample sequenced in a study of cytomegalovirus exposure and HLA in healthy donors. 13 Jbeta primers and 60 Vbeta primers were used for the PCR. Some clones are missing from TCRdb's copy, which holds only in-frame ones; the method was immunoSEQ multiplex PCR. In the table there are 150,000 to 200,000 clones, more than 75% of which are singletons. The material sequenced was PBMCs. These receptors were obtained from a woman between 50 and 59 years old in good health and CMV-seronegative.

The V call is TRBV27, the J call TRBJ1-5; 7 positions match TRBD1. There are 17 residues in the CDR3. V dropped 5 bases and J dropped 0; count of bases not matched to a gene: 10. Germline V gene sequence: CDR1 MNHEY, CDR2 SMNVEV (reference sequence). CDR3: CASSRSGTVYSNQPQHF. CDR3 nucleotides: TGTGCCAGCAGTCGATCCGGGACAGTGTATAGCAATCAGCCCCAGCATTTT.

The chain recombines TRBV6-5 with TRBJ1-2, with D hard to call. Germline V gene sequence: CDR1 MNHEY, CDR2 SVGAGI. V was pared by 2 bases and J by 8 bases, with 12 bases between. The CDR3 is 13 residues long. CDR3 bases: TGTGCCAGCAGTTACGTGGCTCTTAAAGGCTACACCTTC. It encodes CASSYVALKGYTF.

The rearrangement joins TRBV2 to TRBJ1-2, with D unclear. Germline V gene lookup returns CDR1 SNHLY and CDR2 FYNNEI. The V and J ends lost 6 bases and 5 bases respectively, with 22 bases between them. The length of the CDR3 is 16 residues. The CDR3 sequence: CASSQYITGELYGYTF. DNA for the CDR3: TGTGCCAGCAGCCAATATATTACTGGGGAGTTGTATGGCTACACCTTC.

The chain recombines TRBV28 with TRBJ1-6, with D hard to call. CDR1 is MDHEN and CDR2 is SYDVKM in the germline V gene. CDR3 length: 15 amino acids. With 8 bases removed from V and 14 bases from J, the gap between germline ends came to 25 bases. CDR3 residues: CASSIYRESHRALHF. Written as DNA, the CDR3 is TGTGCCAGCTCCATCTACCGGGAGAGTCATCGGGCCCTCCACTTT.

V and J are TRBV18 and TRBJ2-7; TRBD1 matches at 7 bases. This CDR3 region has 14 residues. Germline loops: CDR1 KGHSH, CDR2 LQKENI. After removal of 3 bases from V and 12 bases from J, the junction contained 14 bases not matched to a gene. CDR3 nucleotides: TGTGCCAGCTCACCCAGCACATCGGTAGGGGGCCTGTACTTC. Amino acids: CASSPSTSVGGLYF.

This chain links TRBV5-4 with TRBJ1-3; D might be TRBD1 (6 bases). CDR1 is SGHNT, CDR2 YYREEE, per germline (reference sequence). Trimming shortened V by 2 bases and J by 0 bases, and 9 bases separated the two germline ends. The CDR3 has 15 residues. CDR3 sequence reads: CASSFGQLSGNTIYF. CDR3 nucleotides: TGTGCCAGCAGCTTTGGACAGCTCTCTGGAAACACCATATATTTT.